This T cell receptor beta chain was sequenced in a study of PD-1 blockade in classical Hodgkin lymphoma. Whole-study findings and limits: Exclusion covered patients beginning nivolumab under 1 year post-ASCT. Lower baseline TCR diversity was reported for newly diagnosed patients than for healthy donors. CD8+ TCR diversity did not rise significantly by C4D1, unlike CD4+. Still unresolved is the cause of the repertoire differences, which may be disease activity or prior therapy.

CDR1 and CDR2 from the germline V gene are SNHLY and FYNNEI. CDR3 length: 15 amino acids. The trim removed 10 bases at V and 2 bases at J, leaving 8 bases unmatched. On this clone itself: Its specificity is not known.

Time point described: cycle 4 day 1 (C4D1), after 5 to 7 weeks of nivolumab. Each and every patient relapsed after autologous stem cell transplantation, and patients got differing brentuximab vedotin exposure. Measured with immunoSEQ multiplex PCR; TCRdb has only the in-frame clones, and not every one. The sample has tens of thousands of clones, 80% seen once. The sequences come from peripheral blood mononuclear cells (PBMCs), collected before the fourth cycle of nivolumab. The gene calls are TRBV2 and TRBJ2-2; 9 bases are shared with TRBD1. The TCR sequence derives from a human donor with classical Hodgkin lymphoma. CDR3 residues: CAILRDRENTGELFF. The CDR3 nucleotides read TGTGCCATTCTCCGGGACAGGGAAAACACCGGGGAGCTGTTTTTT.